This is a list of T cell receptor beta chains from one sample in a study of regulatory T cells in long-lasting Graves disease. TCRdb re-called the multiplex PCR reads with MiXCR, one entry per CDR3 protein. Of 350,000 to 500,000 distinct CDR3 sequences listed, around 13% are singletons. These data were also reused for a study on T cells in Graves' hyperthyroidism and ophthalmopathy.

Here the sequenced sample was peripheral blood mononuclear cells (PBMCs), taken at new diagnosis, from a patient treated with antithyroid drugs. The receptors originated from a woman between 50 and 59 years old with Graves disease. Both conserved end residues are part of each CDR3. A D gene is named only where the DNA matches it firmly. Part of the rows lack a size; the others show once, few, many or a class for expanded clones.

CDR3: CASSYFGRVPQETQYF; DNA: TGTGCCAGCAGCTACTTTGGCCGTGTTCCCCAAGAGACCCAGTACTTC; size: .; V: TRBV7-9; J: TRBJ2-5; D: .
CDR3: CSAQAGGGGYTF; DNA: TGCAGTGCCCAGGCAGGGGGTGGTGGCTACACCTTC; size: few; V: TRBV20-1; J: TRBJ1-2; D: TRBD1
CDR3: CASSAADTQYF; DNA: TGCGCCAGCAGTGCTGCTGATACGCAGTATTTT; size: many; V: TRBV10-1; J: TRBJ2-3; D: .
CDR3: CASSQDKLGGFRSEAFF; DNA: TGTGCCAGCAGCCAAGACAAGCTAGGGGGGTTCCGCTCTGAAGCTTTCTTT; size: .; V: TRBV14; J: TRBJ1-1; D: .
CDR3: CAWSVGRRETQYF; DNA: TGTGCCTGGAGTGTAGGACGGAGAGAGACCCAGTACTTC; size: many; V: TRBV30; J: TRBJ2-5; D: .
CDR3: CASSPRGQGVYNEQFF; DNA: TGCGCCAGCAGCCCGCGGGGACAGGGAGTATACAATGAGCAGTTCTTC; size: few; V: TRBV5-1; J: TRBJ2-1; D: TRBD1
CDR3: CSGGGRAYNEQFF; DNA: TGCAGCGGTGGGGGCAGGGCCTACAATGAGCAGTTCTTC; size: many; V: TRBV29-1; J: TRBJ2-1; D: .
CDR3: CASSQSVAGPSSYNEQFF; DNA: TGTGCTAGCAGCCAATCGGTGGCGGGCCCAAGCTCCTACAATGAGCAGTTCTTC; size: many; V: TRBV7-7; J: TRBJ2-1; D: .
CDR3: CASALDLNTGELFF; DNA: TGTGCCAGCGCTCTGGATCTGAACACCGGGGAGCTGTTTTTT; size: few; V: TRBV19; J: TRBJ2-2; D: .
CDR3: CASRSGGQGLETQYF; DNA: TGTGCCAGCAGGTCCGGTGGACAGGGTTTGGAGACCCAGTACTTC; size: many; V: TRBV3-1; J: TRBJ2-5; D: TRBD1
CDR3: CAISESGRPGNQPQHF; DNA: TGTGCCATCAGTGAGTCAGGACGGCCTGGCAATCAGCCCCAGCATTTT; size: many; V: TRBV10-3; J: TRBJ1-5; D: .
CDR3: CASSLLASGSYEQYF; DNA: TGTGCCAGCAGCTTGCTGGCTAGCGGCTCCTACGAGCAGTACTTC; size: many; V: TRBV5-5; J: TRBJ2-7; D: TRBD2
CDR3: CAWSPGGAANYGYTF; DNA: TGTGCCTGGAGCCCTGGGGGGGCTGCTAACTATGGCTACACCTTC; size: .; V: TRBV30; J: TRBJ1-2; D: .
CDR3: CSAEPGQKHGNEQFF; DNA: TGCAGTGCGGAACCGGGACAGAAACATGGGAATGAGCAGTTCTTC; size: few; V: TRBV20-1; J: TRBJ2-1; D: TRBD1
CDR3: CASSEGRAVYNSNQPQHF; DNA: TGTGCCAGCAGTGAAGGGAGGGCTGTCTATAATAGCAATCAGCCCCAGCATTTT; size: many; V: TRBV6-1; J: TRBJ1-5; D: .
CDR3: CASIQTPGAETQYF; DNA: TGTGCCAGCATTCAGACGCCCGGCGCAGAGACCCAGTACTTC; size: many; V: TRBV27; J: TRBJ2-5; D: .